Listed here is a single T cell receptor beta chain. Its antigen is still unknown. This entry is derived from a study of T cell responses to AZD1222 COVID-19 vaccine. Study-level points and caveats: Spike-spanning, vaccine-associated CD4 TCRs were dominant at 160-218 and 743-854.

The CDR3 has 11 residues. Trimming pared 5 bases from V and 7 bases from J, leaving 9 bases between. Repertoires were generated with immunoSEQ multiplex PCR, while TCRdb's copy carries only in-frame clones and drops some. Of approximately 160,000 clones in the sample, 85% to 95% are singletons; the top ten hold over 0.7%. The input for sequencing was peripheral blood, taken on day 0 of AZD1222 vaccination. The chain is built from TRBV12-3 or TRBV12-4 and TRBJ2-7; D is ambiguous. This TCR came from an adult in good health. CDR3 sequence: CASSPLVEQYF. The CDR3 DNA reads as TGTGCCAGCAGTCCACTTGTAGAGCAGTACTTC.